The source of this T cell receptor beta chain is a study of blood T cell repertoires in COVID-19. In the source study's methods: Estimated nucleated cell counts came from reference gene primer amplification. Assay: immunoSEQ multiplex PCR; the TCRdb copy retains only in-frame clones and omits some. The V and J calls and clone size were taken over from that table, and D and trimming were inferred from the DNA. The sample contains roughly 320,000 clones, about 88% of which appear only once. V was trimmed by 8 bases and J by 4 bases, leaving 14 bases between them. CDR1 and CDR2 (germline): SGHAT, FQNNGV. CDR3 length: 14 residues.

Sequenced input: peripheral blood. The rearrangement uses TRBV11-2 and TRBJ1-4; a possible D gene is TRBD1 (6 bases). This sequence was found in a man in his 70s with acute or convalescent COVID-19. The CDR3 region has the DNA TGTGCCAGCTCTCCAGGGGTTGGTAATGAAAAACTGTTTTTT. Translation: CASSPGVGNEKLFF.